This TCR beta chain was obtained from a study of shared clonotypes between healthy human individuals. The repertoire was sequenced with immunoSEQ multiplex PCR; TCRdb's copy has only in-frame clones and lacks some. Of fewer than 500,000 clones listed, about 79% are singletons. The J segment lost 7 bases and the V segment lost 1 base, leaving 6 bases of the junction unmatched. Germline V lookup: CDR1 SGHNT, CDR2 YYREEE (reference sequence). The CDR3 has 16 amino acids. The sequenced sample was PBMCs. The sequence was collected from a woman aged 40 to 50 in good health. Some clones in this sample may be carry-over from other donors' samples. V usage is TRBV5-4 and J usage is TRBJ2-2; TRBD1 agrees at 11 bases. The CDR3 bases are TGTGCCAGCAGCTTGACCGGGACAGGGGGTAGCGGGGAGCTGTTTTTT. Its protein is CASSLTGTGGSGELFF.